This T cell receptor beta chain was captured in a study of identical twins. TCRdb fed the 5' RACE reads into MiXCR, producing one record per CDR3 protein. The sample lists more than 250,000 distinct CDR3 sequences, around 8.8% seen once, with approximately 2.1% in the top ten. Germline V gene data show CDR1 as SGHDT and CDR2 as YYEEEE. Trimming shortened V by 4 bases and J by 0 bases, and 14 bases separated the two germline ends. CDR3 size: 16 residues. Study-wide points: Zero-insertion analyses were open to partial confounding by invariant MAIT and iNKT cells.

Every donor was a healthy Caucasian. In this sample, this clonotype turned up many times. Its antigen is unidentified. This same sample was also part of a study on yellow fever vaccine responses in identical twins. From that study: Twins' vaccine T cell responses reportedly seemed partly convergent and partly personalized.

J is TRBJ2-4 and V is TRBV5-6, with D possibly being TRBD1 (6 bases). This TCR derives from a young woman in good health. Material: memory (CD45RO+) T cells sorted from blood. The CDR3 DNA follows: TGTGCCAGCAGCCCTGGGGGCCCTTCAGCCAAAAACATTCAGTACTTC. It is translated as CASSPGGPSAKNIQYF.